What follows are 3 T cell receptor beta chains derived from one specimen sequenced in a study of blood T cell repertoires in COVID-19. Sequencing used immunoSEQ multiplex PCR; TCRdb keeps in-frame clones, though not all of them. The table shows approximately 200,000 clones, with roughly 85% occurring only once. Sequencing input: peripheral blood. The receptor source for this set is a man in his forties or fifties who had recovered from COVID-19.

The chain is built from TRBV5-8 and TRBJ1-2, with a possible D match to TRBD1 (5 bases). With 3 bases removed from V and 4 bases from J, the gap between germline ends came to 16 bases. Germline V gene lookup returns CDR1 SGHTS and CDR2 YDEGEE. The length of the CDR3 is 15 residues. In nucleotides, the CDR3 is TGTGCCAGCAGCTGGGACTCCCTGAGGGTCTATGGCTACACCTTC. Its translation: CASSWDSLRVYGYTF.

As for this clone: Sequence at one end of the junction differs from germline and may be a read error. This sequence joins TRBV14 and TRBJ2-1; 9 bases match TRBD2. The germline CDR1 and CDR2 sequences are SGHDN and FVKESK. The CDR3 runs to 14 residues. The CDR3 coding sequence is TGTGCCAGCAGCCAAGAGCTAGCGGGAAATGAGTTGATCTTC. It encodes CASSQELAGNELIF. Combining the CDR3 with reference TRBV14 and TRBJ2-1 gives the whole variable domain EAGVTQFPSHSVIEKGQTVTLRCDPISGHDNLYWYRRVMGKEIKFLLHFVKESKQDESGMPNNRFLAERTGGTYSTLKVQPAELEDSGVYFCASSQELAGNELIFGPGTRLTVL.

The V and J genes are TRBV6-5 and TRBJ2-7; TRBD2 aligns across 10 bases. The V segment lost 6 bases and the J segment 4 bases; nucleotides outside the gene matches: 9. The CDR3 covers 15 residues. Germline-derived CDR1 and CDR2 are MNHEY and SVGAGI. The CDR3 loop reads CASSTPSGRAYEQYF. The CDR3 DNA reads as TGTGCCAGCAGCACACCTAGCGGGAGAGCGTACGAGCAGTACTTC.